The clone carrying this TCR beta chain was found a few times. Its antigen is still unknown. The sample comes from a study of T cell repertoires in cytomegalovirus infection. Looking at the study overall: Indications came from public TCR beta signatures; they pointed to CMV infection and to a matching HLA type.

Study findings and constraints: Ex vivo, HLA-C-restricted CMV-specific TCR beta clonotypes prevailed over the rest of the response. Of the TCR beta families, the public ones yielded a cumulative frequency that identified carriers of CMV plus the relevant HLA.

MiXCR, run by TCRdb on the reads, gives a single entry per CDR3 protein. The table lists some 150,000 distinct CDR3 sequences, approximately 5.9% of them singletons. Germline V gene sequence: CDR1 SNHLY, CDR2 FYNNEI. The CDR3 is 14 amino acids. V lost 5 bases and J lost 8; bases outside the gene matches: 9. The rearrangement uses TRBV2 and TRBJ2-1; 7 bases are shared with TRBD1. This sequence was found in a human donor in good health (CMV status not recorded). Some clones in this sample may be carry-over from other donors' samples. The sequencing sample was made of PBMCs. The CDR3 coding sequence is TGTGCCAGCAGTCCCCGTCGACAGGGCGATGAGCAGTTCTTC. This encodes CASSPRRQGDEQFF.